The present TCR beta chain was sequenced within a study of cytomegalovirus exposure and HLA in healthy donors. Whole-study results and caveats: The listing of 150 to 200 TCR beta chains classed them as cytomegalovirus-associated. According to an earlier analysis, most TCR beta V segments yielded productive rearrangements about 87% or about 30% of the time.

CDR1 and CDR2 (germline): MNHNS, SASEGT. This CDR3 is built from 14 residues. V lost 4 bases, J lost 2 bases, and 5 bases stayed unmatched. The PCR was carried out with 60 Vbeta primers and 13 Jbeta primers. Produced via immunoSEQ multiplex PCR; TCRdb's table is partial and in-frame only. Among 80,000 to 100,000 clones listed, roughly four fifths were seen once. Although they were nominally healthy when sampled, donors likely had unrecorded immune exposures. In regard to this clone: The antigen remains undetermined.

The sequence was obtained from a human donor in good health. Sequenced input: PBMCs. The V call is TRBV6-1, the J call TRBJ2-7; TRBD1 matches 7 bases. CDR3 residues: CASSARGPTYEQYF. DNA of the CDR3: TGTGCCAGCAGTGCGAGGGGGCCGACCTACGAGCAGTACTTC.